Listed below are T cell receptor beta chains from one sample, sequenced in a study of shared T cell receptors in the human thymus. Measured with immunoSEQ multiplex PCR; TCRdb has only the in-frame clones, and not every one. Here the sample spans hundreds of thousands of clones, more than 70% being singletons. The same sample was also studied in work on human thymus T cells.

Sequences were obtained from thymocytes. The receptors here all came from a boy under three years old with a congenital heart defect. Both conserved end residues are part of each CDR3. Each record gives: D gene, J gene, clone size, CDR3 length, V gene, CDR3 protein, CDR3 DNA. The D gene is left open where the match is weak. A row's size may be missing; if present it is once, few, many or a size class.

>NA|TRBJ2-1|NA|11|TRBV19
CASALVGEQFF
TGTGCCAGTGCCCTAGTGGGTGAGCAGTTCTTC
>TRBD1|TRBJ1-2|NA|13|TRBV10-2
CASIGQGAGGYTF
TGCGCCAGCATAGGACAGGGGGCGGGAGGCTACACCTTC
>NA|TRBJ2-7|NA|13|TRBV5-5
CASSLDRSYEQYF
TGTGCCAGCAGCTTGGACAGGTCGTACGAGCAGTACTTC
>TRBD1|TRBJ1-2|NA|13|TRBV2
CASSEDRGYGYTF
TGTGCCAGCAGTGAAGACAGGGGCTATGGCTACACCTTC
>TRBD1|TRBJ2-1|NA|16|TRBV2
CASKRTGALWYNEQFF
TGTGCCAGCAAGAGGACAGGGGCTCTCTGGTACAATGAGCAGTTCTTC
>NA|TRBJ2-1|NA|14|TRBV29-1
CSVLGLALHNEQFF
TGCAGCGTTTTGGGCCTAGCCCTCCACAATGAGCAGTTCTTC
>NA|TRBJ1-5|NA|18|TRBV10-3
CAISESASDGYSNQPQHF
TGTGCCATCAGTGAGTCGGCGAGCGACGGTTATAGCAATCAGCCCCAGCATTTT
>TRBD1|TRBJ2-7|NA|15|TRBV6-1
CASNGIDRGLGEQYF
TGTGCCAGCAACGGTATAGACAGGGGGCTTGGGGAGCAGTACTTC
>TRBD1|TRBJ2-7|NA|15|TRBV7-9
CASSEDRGLTYEQYF
TGTGCCAGCAGCGAAGACAGGGGGCTCACCTACGAGCAGTACTTC
>NA|TRBJ2-3|NA|16|TRBV5-8
CASSLVKRVVTDTQYF
TGTGCCAGCAGCTTGGTTAAACGGGTTGTCACAGATACGCAGTATTTT
>NA|TRBJ2-3|NA|15|TRBV28
CASSPNPLQQDTQYF
TGTGCCAGCAGTCCAAACCCCTTACAGCAGGATACGCAGTATTTT
>TRBD2|TRBJ2-3|NA|14|TRBV27
CASSSAGLPDTQYF
TGTGCCAGCAGTTCAGCGGGACTTCCAGATACGCAGTATTTT
>TRBD2|TRBJ2-5|NA|15|TRBV7-2
CASSPRAGGPETQYF
TGTGCCAGCAGCCCGCGAGCGGGAGGGCCCGAGACCCAGTACTTC
>TRBD1|TRBJ2-5|NA|18|TRBV5-6
CASSLVRLQGARVETQYF
TGTGCCAGCAGCTTGGTTCGTTTGCAGGGGGCGCGTGTAGAGACCCAGTACTTC
>TRBD2|TRBJ2-3|few|16|TRBV28
CASSNPLAGGGDTQYF
TGTGCCAGCAGTAACCCCTTAGCGGGAGGAGGAGATACGCAGTATTTT
>NA|TRBJ1-2|NA|11|TRBV29-1
CSVVDRCGYTF
TGCAGCGTTGTGGACAGATGTGGCTACACCTTC
>NA|TRBJ2-1|NA|14|TRBV2
CASRGSNRGYEQFF
TGTGCCAGCAGGGGGTCTAACAGAGGGTATGAGCAGTTCTTC
>TRBD2|TRBJ2-1|once|15|TRBV5-3
CARSHRDYDPNEQFF
TGTGCCAGAAGCCACCGGGACTACGACCCCAATGAGCAGTTCTTC
>NA|TRBJ2-7|NA|14|TRBV4-3
CASSQEPGSYEQYF
TGCGCCAGCAGCCAAGAACCCGGTTCCTACGAGCAGTACTTC
>TRBD1|TRBJ2-7|once|18|TRBV5-4
CASSLESDREVPLYEQYF
TGTGCCAGCAGCTTGGAGTCGGACAGGGAGGTTCCCCTCTACGAGCAGTACTTC
>TRBD2|TRBJ2-1|NA|16|TRBV6-4
CASSPVRGGPLSEQFF
TGTGCCAGCAGCCCCGTCCGCGGGGGGCCCTTGAGTGAGCAGTTCTTC
>TRBD2|TRBJ2-7|NA|16|TRBV4-2
CASSQEEAGGRYEQYF
TGTGCCAGCAGCCAAGAAGAAGCGGGGGGTCGCTACGAGCAGTACTTC
>TRBD2|TRBJ2-1|NA|15|TRBV4-3
CASSRTSGRPDEQFF
TGCGCCAGCAGCCGGACTAGCGGGAGACCGGATGAGCAGTTCTTC
>TRBD2|TRBJ2-7|NA|17|TRBV11-2
CASSSLVGTRSSYEQYF
TGTGCCAGCAGCTCCCTGGTGGGGACTAGGAGCTCCTACGAGCAGTACTTC
>NA|TRBJ2-5|NA|11|TRBV2
CASSCEETQYF
TGTGCCAGCAGTTGTGAGGAGACCCAGTACTTC
>TRBD2|TRBJ2-7|NA|16|TRBV11-2
CASSCAPGLADYEQYF
TGTGCCAGCAGCTGCGCCCCGGGACTAGCTGATTACGAGCAGTACTTC
>NA|TRBJ1-1|NA|13|TRBV2
CASTPLFNTEAFF
TGTGCCAGCACCCCCCTATTTAACACTGAAGCTTTCTTT
>TRBD1|TRBJ1-1|NA|16|TRBV5-1
CASSSVQQGQGAEAFF
TGCGCCAGCAGCTCAGTTCAACAGGGGCAGGGGGCTGAAGCTTTCTTT
>NA|TRBJ2-7|NA|15|TRBV30
CAWSTLPGFSYEQYF
TGTGCCTGGAGTACTCTCCCGGGGTTCTCCTACGAGCAGTACTTC
>TRBD1|TRBJ2-7|NA|15|TRBV7-6
CASSLLRDSSYEQYF
TGTGCCAGCAGCTTGCTCCGGGACAGCTCCTACGAGCAGTACTTC
>TRBD1|TRBJ2-7|NA|14|TRBV5-8
CASSTYGQAYEQYF
TGTGCCAGCAGCACATATGGACAGGCCTACGAGCAGTACTTC
>TRBD2|TRBJ2-3|NA|20|TRBV6-4
CASSDIRRLAGHNGTDTQYF
TGTGCCAGCAGTGACATACGGCGACTAGCGGGACACAATGGGACAGATACGCAGTATTTT
>NA|TRBJ2-7|NA|15|TRBV28
CASRPTGRHSYEQYF
TGTGCCAGCAGACCAACAGGGAGACACTCCTACGAGCAGTACTTC
>NA|TRBJ2-1|NA|15|TRBV9
CASSVHPSSYNEQFF
TGTGCCAGCAGCGTCCATCCTAGCTCCTACAATGAGCAGTTCTTC
>NA|TRBJ2-7|NA|15|TRBV12-5
CASGLFCGASYEQYF
TGTGCTAGTGGTTTGTTCTGCGGGGCGTCCTACGAGCAGTACTTC
>TRBD1|TRBJ1-1|few|14|TRBV19
CASSSRDRGYEAFF
TGTGCCAGTAGTAGCCGGGACAGGGGGTATGAAGCTTTCTTT
>NA|TRBJ1-2|once|15|TRBV18
CASSPRGHTIYGYTF
TGTGCCAGCTCACCACGCGGCCACACCATCTATGGCTACACCTTC
>TRBD1|TRBJ2-2|NA|18|TRBV15
CATSRDLRDRANTGELFF
TGTGCCACCAGCAGAGATCTACGAGACAGGGCAAATACCGGGGAGCTGTTTTTT
>TRBD2|TRBJ2-5|NA|19|TRBV30
CAWSGGRGRARCRGATQYF
TGTGCCTGGAGTGGGGGACGGGGGAGGGCACGGTGTAGAGGAGCGACCCAGTACTTC
>NA|TRBJ1-6|NA|16|TRBV30
CAWVQVFRSYNSPLHF
TGTGCCTGGGTACAGGTTTTTCGGTCCTATAATTCCCCCCTCCACTTT
>NA|TRBJ2-1|NA|17|TRBV5-1
CASSLEVGQVPYNEQFF
TGCGCCAGCAGCTTGGAGGTTGGGCAGGTACCCTACAATGAGCAGTTCTTC
>TRBD2|TRBJ2-7|NA|15|TRBV6-5
CASSARGGTYYEQYF
TGTGCCAGCAGTGCCCGCGGGGGGACTTACTACGAGCAGTACTTC
>NA|TRBJ2-5|once|17|TRBV27
CASSLRGSHTNEETQYF
TGTGCCAGCAGTTTAAGGGGGTCCCACACAAACGAAGAGACCCAGTACTTC
>NA|TRBJ2-1|NA|15|TRBV4-3
CASSQDAYFYNEQFF
TGCGCCAGCAGCCAAGATGCTTACTTCTACAATGAGCAGTTCTTC
>TRBD2|TRBJ2-5|NA|14|TRBV5-6
CASSLAWLAGTQYF
TGTGCCAGCAGCTTGGCCTGGCTAGCGGGCACCCAGTACTTC
>NA|TRBJ1-6|NA|14|TRBV13
CASSLGQGLSPLHF
TGTGCCAGCAGCTTAGGACAGGGATTATCACCCCTCCACTTT
>TRBD1|TRBJ2-7|NA|15|TRBV27
CASSSKQGLSYEQYF
TGTGCCAGCAGTTCCAAACAGGGGCTATCCTACGAGCAGTACTTC
>TRBD2|TRBJ2-1|NA|15|TRBV30
CAWSIRRGGLREQFF
TGTGCCTGGAGCATAAGGCGGGGGGGCCTGAGGGAGCAGTTCTTC
>TRBD2|TRBJ2-7|NA|14|TRBV2
CASSAGTNSYEQYF
TGTGCCAGCAGTGCCGGGACTAACTCCTACGAGCAGTACTTC
>NA|TRBJ2-5|NA|15|TRBV14
CASSQGVAEQETQYF
TGTGCCAGCAGCCAAGGAGTAGCGGAACAAGAGACCCAGTACTTC
>TRBD1|TRBJ1-5|NA|15|TRBV7-9
CASSLGTGVGQPQHF
TGTGCCAGCAGCTTAGGGACAGGGGTGGGCCAGCCCCAGCATTTT
>NA|TRBJ1-5|few|21|TRBV4-1
CASSQGFVAGSSLYSNQPQHF
TGCGCCAGCAGCCAAGGGTTCGTGGCGGGGTCCTCCCTTTATAGCAATCAGCCCCAGCATTTT
>NA|TRBJ2-4|NA|17|TRBV15
CATSRDSASPAKNIQYF
TGTGCCACCAGCAGAGATTCGGCTAGTCCAGCCAAAAACATTCAGTACTTC
>NA|TRBJ1-5|NA|15|TRBV5-1
CASSLKGDRNQPQHF
TGCGCCAGCAGCTTGAAAGGGGATAGGAATCAGCCCCAGCATTTT